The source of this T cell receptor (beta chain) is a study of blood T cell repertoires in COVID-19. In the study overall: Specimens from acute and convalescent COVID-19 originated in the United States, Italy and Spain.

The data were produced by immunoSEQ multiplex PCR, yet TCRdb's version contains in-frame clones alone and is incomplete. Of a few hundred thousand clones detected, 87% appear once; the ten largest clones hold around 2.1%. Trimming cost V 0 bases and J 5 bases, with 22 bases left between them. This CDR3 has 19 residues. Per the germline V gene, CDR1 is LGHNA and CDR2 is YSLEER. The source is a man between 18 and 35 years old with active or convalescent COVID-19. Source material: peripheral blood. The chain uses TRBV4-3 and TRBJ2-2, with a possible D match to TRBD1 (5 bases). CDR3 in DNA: TGCGCCAGCAGCCAAGAAGAGGTCAGGGCCCGCGCTGCAACCGGGGAGCTGTTTTTT. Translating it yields CASSQEEVRARAATGELFF.